This is a list of T cell receptor beta chains from one sample in a study of T cell responses to AZD1222 COVID-19 vaccine. The assay was immunoSEQ multiplex PCR, and TCRdb's table has in-frame clones only and misses some. The table lists 150,000 to 160,000 clones, roughly 90% of them singletons. Sequencing used peripheral blood, obtained 28 days after the second AZD1222 dose. Source of these receptors: an adult who received the AZD1222 COVID-19 vaccine. Each CDR3 is given with its conserved first and last residue. D genes are given only for firm matches. Expanded clones get a size class; other rows say once, few or many, or leave the size out.

clone_size d_call j_call v_call cdr3_nt cdr3_aa
once - TRBJ1-2 TRBV19 TGTGCCAGTAGTCCCCCTACGGGATGGGGTGGCTACACCTTC CASSPPTGWGGYTF
- - TRBJ1-1 TRBV30 TGTGCCTGGAGTCAGGGAATTTTGGGGACTGAAGCTTTCTTT CAWSQGILGTEAFF
once - TRBJ2-3 TRBV9 TGTGCCAGCAGCGCGGACGCGTGGGATACGCAGTATTTT CASSADAWDTQYF
- TRBD1 TRBJ1-1 TRBV3-1/TRBV3-2 TGTGCCAGCAGCCAAGGTCGGACAGGGGGTAAAGCTTTCTTT CASSQGRTGGKAFF
- - TRBJ2-1 TRBV27 TGTGCCACCGGGGAGGTCCTAGCTAGCAATGAGCAGTTCTTC CATGEVLASNEQFF
- - TRBJ1-1 TRBV10-1 TGCGCCAGCAGTGACCGGACGCCGCTAATGAACACTGAAGCTTTCTTT CASSDRTPLMNTEAFF
- TRBD2 TRBJ2-2 TRBV4-2 TGTGCCAGCAGCCAGGCTAGCGGGACGAACACCGGGGAGCTGTTTTTT CASSQASGTNTGELFF
- TRBD1 TRBJ1-6 TRBV2 TGTGCCAGCAGCGGCCGGACAGGGAAAGGATCACCCCTCCACTTT CASSGRTGKGSPLHF
- - TRBJ1-4 TRBV6-5 TGTGCCACCAGATGGGGGGGAAAACTGTTTTTT CATRWGGKLFF
- TRBD2 TRBJ2-1 TRBV27 TGTGCCAGCAGGGTCGTACTAGCGGGGAATGAGCAGTTCTTC CASRVVLAGNEQFF
- - TRBJ2-1 TRBV6-1 TGTGCCAGCAGTGAACGGACACTAACCTACAATGAGCAGTTCTTC CASSERTLTYNEQFF